The subject of this entry is one T cell receptor beta chain. Its matching antigen is unknown. Germline CDR1 and CDR2: SEHNR and FQNEAQ (reference sequence). This CDR3 has 17 residues. The ends lost 6 bases at V and 3 bases at J; junction bases unmatched: 17. The sample originates from a study of shared clonotypes between healthy human individuals. In the study overall: The cohort had two women and three men, ages 18 to 49.

Regarding the study as a whole: It was the few donors that limited the genetic and exposure-history diversity represented. Among donors, clonotype sharing was expected to be affected by sequencing depth.

Some clones are missing from TCRdb's copy, which holds only in-frame ones; the method was immunoSEQ multiplex PCR. The sample includes approximately 2,000,000 clones, around 93% of them seen just once. In the naive CD8 group, cells lacked CD45RO and were positively selected for CCR7, so terminally differentiated effector memory CD45RA+ cells were left out. Healthy adults negative for HIV, lacking recent acute infections or vaccinations, served as donors. The chain employs TRBV7-9 and TRBJ2-7; TRBD2 matches at 7 bases. Sequencing was carried out using naive CD8+ T cells from PBMCs. The clonotype comes from a man aged 18 to 29 in good health. Some clones in this sample may be carry-over from other donors' samples. The CDR3 is CASRHHGGDIAGYEQYF. The CDR3 DNA is TGTGCCAGCAGACACCATGGCGGAGATATAGCGGGCTACGAGCAGTACTTC. Drawing the rest from reference TRBV7-9 and TRBJ2-7, the complete variable domain is DTGVSQNPRHKITKRGQNVTFRCDPISEHNRLYWYRQTLGQGPEFLTYFQNEAQLEKSRLLSDRFSAERPKGSFSTLEIQRTEQGDSAMYLCASRHHGGDIAGYEQYFGPGTRLTVT.